This T cell receptor beta chain is from a study of beta chain features in type 1 diabetes. Turning to the study itself: Sorted cells from all samples, numbering 107,917,701, were examined. Whole-study findings and limits: Moderate yet significant TCRB CDR3 shortening was seen in Type 1 diabetes patients in all four CD4+ subsets. Diminished insertions and augmented deletions at VDJ junctions characterized type 1 diabetes patients. Researchers could not determine here whether HLA type influences TCRB rearrangement.

Sampling consisted of one heparinised blood draw per donor, averaging around 100 mL. Details on this clone: Its specificity is not known.

This CDR3 is built from 16 residues. CDR1 SGHAT and CDR2 FQDESV come from the germline V gene (reference sequence). V dropped 5 bases and J dropped 2; count of bases not matched to a gene: 8. Sequenced material consisted of expressed TCRB transcripts (all of the isolated RNA was reverse transcribed). Only in-frame clones appear in the TCRdb table, and some are missing; sequencing was by immunoSEQ multiplex PCR. The data show some 350,000 clones, 8% to 10% seen once. This receptor was obtained from a man aged 30 to 45 with type 1 diabetes. Sequencing input: central memory CD4+ T cells from blood. This chain connects TRBV11-1 to TRBJ2-3, with 9 bases fitting TRBD1. The CDR3 loop is CASSIGQGLFTDTQYF. The DNA for the CDR3 is TGTGCCAGCAGCATCGGACAGGGGCTCTTCACAGATACGCAGTATTTT.